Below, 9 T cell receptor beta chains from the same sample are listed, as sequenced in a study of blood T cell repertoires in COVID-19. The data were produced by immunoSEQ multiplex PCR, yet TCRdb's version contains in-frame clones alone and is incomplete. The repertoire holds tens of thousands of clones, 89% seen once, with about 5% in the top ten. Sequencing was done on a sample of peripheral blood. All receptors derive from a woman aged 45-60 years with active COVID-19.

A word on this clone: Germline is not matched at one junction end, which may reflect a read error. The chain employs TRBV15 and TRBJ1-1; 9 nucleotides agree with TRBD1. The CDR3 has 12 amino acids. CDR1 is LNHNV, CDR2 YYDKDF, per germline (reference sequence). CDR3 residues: CATSRDGTGRVF. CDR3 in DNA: TGTGCCACCAGCAGAGATGGGACAGGGAGGGTCTTT.

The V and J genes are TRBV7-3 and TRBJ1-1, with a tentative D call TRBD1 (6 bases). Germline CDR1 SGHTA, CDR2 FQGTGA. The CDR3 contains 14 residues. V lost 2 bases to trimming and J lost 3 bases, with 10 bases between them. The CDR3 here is CASSLGGAHTEAFF. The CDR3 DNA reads TGTGCCAGCAGCTTAGGGGGGGCGCACACTGAAGCTTTCTTT.

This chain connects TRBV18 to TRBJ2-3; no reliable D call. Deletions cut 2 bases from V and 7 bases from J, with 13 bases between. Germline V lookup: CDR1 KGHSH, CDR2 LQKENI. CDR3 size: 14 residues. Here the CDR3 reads CASSPTGGTNTQYF. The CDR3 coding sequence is TGTGCCAGCTCACCAACTGGCGGAACTAATACGCAGTATTTT.

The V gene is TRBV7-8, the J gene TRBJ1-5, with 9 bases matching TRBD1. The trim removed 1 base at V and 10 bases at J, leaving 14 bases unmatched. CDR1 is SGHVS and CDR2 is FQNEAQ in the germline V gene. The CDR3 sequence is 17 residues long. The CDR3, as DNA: TGTGCCAGCAGCTTAGGTTCCGGGACAGGGACAGCCCTACCCCAGCATTTT. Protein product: CASSLGSGTGTALPQHF.

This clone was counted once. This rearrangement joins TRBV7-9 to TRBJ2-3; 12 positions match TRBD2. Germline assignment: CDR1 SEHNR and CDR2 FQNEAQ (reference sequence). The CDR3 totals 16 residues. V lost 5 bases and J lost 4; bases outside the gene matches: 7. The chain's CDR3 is CASSPGLAGRSDTQYF. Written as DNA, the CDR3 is TGTGCCAGCAGCCCAGGACTAGCGGGACGATCAGATACGCAGTATTTT.

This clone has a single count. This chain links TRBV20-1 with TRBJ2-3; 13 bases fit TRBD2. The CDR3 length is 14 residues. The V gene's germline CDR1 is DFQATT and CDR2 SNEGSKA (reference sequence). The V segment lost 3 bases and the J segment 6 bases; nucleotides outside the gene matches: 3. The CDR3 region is CSASATSGRDTQYF. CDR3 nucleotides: TGCAGTGCTAGTGCGACTAGCGGGAGGGATACGCAGTATTTT.

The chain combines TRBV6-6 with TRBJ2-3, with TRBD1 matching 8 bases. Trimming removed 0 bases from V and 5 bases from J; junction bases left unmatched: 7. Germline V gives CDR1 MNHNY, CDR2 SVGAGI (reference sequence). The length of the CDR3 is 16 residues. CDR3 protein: CASSYSRSGGRDTQYF. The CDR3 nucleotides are TGTGCCAGCAGTTACTCAAGGTCAGGGGGCAGAGATACGCAGTATTTT.

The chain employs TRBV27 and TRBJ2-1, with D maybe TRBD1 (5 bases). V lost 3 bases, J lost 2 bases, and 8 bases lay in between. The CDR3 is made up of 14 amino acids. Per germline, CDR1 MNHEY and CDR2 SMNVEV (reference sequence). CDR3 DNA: TGTGCCAGCAGTTTCGACAGAACCTACAATGAGCAGTTCTTC. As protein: CASSFDRTYNEQFF.

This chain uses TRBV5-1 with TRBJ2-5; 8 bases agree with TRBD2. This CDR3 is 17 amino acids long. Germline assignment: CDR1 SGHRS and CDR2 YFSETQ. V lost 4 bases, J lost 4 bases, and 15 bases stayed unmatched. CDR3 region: CASSRRPGGPPPETQYF. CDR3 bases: TGCGCCAGCAGCCGGCGTCCGGGAGGGCCCCCCCCAGAGACCCAGTACTTC.